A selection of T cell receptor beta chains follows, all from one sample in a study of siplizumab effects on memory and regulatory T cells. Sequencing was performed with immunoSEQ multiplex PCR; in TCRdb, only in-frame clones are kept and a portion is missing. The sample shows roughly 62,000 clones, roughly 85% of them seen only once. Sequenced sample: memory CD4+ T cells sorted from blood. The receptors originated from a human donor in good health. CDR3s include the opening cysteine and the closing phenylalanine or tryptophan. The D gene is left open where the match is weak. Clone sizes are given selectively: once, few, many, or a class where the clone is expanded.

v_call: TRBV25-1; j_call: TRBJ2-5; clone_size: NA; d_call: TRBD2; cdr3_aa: CASSDSAGGLETQYF; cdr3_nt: TGTGCCAGCAGTGACTCCGCGGGGGGGCTCGAGACCCAGTACTTC
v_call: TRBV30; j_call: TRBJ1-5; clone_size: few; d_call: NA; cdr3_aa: CAWSRDSNQPQHF; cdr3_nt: TGTGCCTGGAGCCGGGACAGCAATCAGCCCCAGCATTTT
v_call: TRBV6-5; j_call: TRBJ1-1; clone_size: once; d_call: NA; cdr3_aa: CASSYDGYTEAFF; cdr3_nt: TGTGCCAGCAGTTACGACGGTTATACTGAAGCTTTCTTT
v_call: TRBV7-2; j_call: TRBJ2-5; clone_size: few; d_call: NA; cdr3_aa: CASSPLETQYF; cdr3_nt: TGTGCCAGCAGCCCCCTAGAGACCCAGTACTTC
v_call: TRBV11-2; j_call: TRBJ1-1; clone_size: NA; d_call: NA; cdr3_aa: CASSLDRRTLEAFF; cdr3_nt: TGTGCCAGCAGCTTAGATCGCCGGACATTGGAAGCTTTCTTT
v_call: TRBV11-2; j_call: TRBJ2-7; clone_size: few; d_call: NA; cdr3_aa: CASSLGASGSYEQYF; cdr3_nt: TGTGCCAGCAGCTTAGGGGCTAGTGGGTCCTACGAGCAGTACTTC
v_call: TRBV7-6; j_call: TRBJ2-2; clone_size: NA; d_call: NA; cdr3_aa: CASSLTVSTGELFF; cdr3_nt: TGTGCCAGCAGCTTAACTGTTTCCACCGGGGAGCTGTTTTTT
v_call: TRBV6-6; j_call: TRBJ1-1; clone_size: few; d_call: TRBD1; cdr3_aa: CASNAGTANTEAFF; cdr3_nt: TGTGCCAGCAACGCCGGGACAGCGAACACTGAAGCTTTCTTT
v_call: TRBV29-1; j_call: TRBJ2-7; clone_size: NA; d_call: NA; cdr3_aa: CSVEDGGRVYEQYF; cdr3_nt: TGCAGCGTTGAAGATGGAGGCAGGGTCTACGAGCAGTACTTC
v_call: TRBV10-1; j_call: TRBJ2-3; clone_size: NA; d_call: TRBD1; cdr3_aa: CASSNRGADTQYF; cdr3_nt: TGCGCCAGCAGTAACAGGGGAGCAGATACGCAGTATTTT
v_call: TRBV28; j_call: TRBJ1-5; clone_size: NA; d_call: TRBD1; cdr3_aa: CATGPPRGQVINQPQHF; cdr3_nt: TGTGCCACCGGACCGCCGCGTGGACAGGTCATCAATCAGCCCCAGCATTTT
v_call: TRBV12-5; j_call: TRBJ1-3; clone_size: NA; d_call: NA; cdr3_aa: CASRQGRLGNTIYF; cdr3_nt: TGTGCTAGTAGGCAGGGAAGATTAGGAAACACCATATATTTT
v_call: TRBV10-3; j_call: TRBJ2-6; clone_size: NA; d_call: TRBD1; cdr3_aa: CAISRDRGNTGANVLTF; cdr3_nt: TGTGCCATCAGCCGGGACAGGGGAAATACTGGGGCCAACGTCCTGACTTTC
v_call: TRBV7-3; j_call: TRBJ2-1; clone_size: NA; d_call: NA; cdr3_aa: CASSWTERSNEQFF; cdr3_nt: TGTGCCAGCAGCTGGACGGAGCGTAGCAATGAGCAGTTCTTC
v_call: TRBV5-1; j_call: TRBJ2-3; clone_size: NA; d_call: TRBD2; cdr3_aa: CASSLGSVASGGYTQYF; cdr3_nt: TGCGCCAGCAGCTTGGGCTCTGTAGCTAGCGGGGGGTATACGCAGTATTTT
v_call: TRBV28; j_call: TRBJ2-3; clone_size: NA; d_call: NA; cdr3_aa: CAILGGTDTQYF; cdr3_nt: TGTGCCATCCTGGGGGGAACAGATACGCAGTATTTT
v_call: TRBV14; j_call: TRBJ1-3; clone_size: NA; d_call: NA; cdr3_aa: CASSQFGNTIYF; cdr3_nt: TGTGCCAGCAGCCAGTTCGGAAACACCATATATTTT
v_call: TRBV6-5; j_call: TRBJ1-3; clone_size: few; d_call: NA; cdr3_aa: CASSYSRGGGNTIYF; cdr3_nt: TGTGCCAGCAGTTACTCACGGGGTGGTGGAAACACCATATATTTT
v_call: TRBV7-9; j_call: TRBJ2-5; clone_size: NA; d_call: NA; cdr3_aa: CASSFLVEETQYF; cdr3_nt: TGTGCCAGCAGCTTCCTAGTAGAAGAGACCCAGTACTTC
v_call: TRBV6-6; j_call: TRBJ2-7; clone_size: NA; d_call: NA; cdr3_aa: CASSSPGFSYEQYF; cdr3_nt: TGTGCCAGCAGTTCCCCAGGGTTCTCCTACGAGCAGTACTTC
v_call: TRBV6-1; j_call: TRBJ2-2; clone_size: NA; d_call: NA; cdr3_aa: CASSIYGGGELFF; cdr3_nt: TGTGCCAGCAGTATATACGGGGGCGGGGAGCTGTTTTTT
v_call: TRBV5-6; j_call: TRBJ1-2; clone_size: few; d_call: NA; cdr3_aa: CASSQKHPVTNYGYTF; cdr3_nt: TGTGCCAGCAGCCAAAAACACCCCGTTACTAACTATGGCTACACCTTC
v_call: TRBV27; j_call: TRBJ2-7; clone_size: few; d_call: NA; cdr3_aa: CASSLSAEPYEQYF; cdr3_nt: TGTGCCAGCAGTTTAAGCGCGGAACCCTACGAGCAGTACTTC
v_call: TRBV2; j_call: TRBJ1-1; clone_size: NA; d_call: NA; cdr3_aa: CASVRPGWDTEAFF; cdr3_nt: TGTGCCAGCGTAAGACCGGGATGGGACACTGAAGCTTTCTTT
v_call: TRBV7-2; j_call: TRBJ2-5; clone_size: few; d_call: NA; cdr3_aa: CASHYPVSETQYF; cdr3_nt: TGTGCCAGCCACTACCCAGTGTCAGAGACCCAGTACTTC
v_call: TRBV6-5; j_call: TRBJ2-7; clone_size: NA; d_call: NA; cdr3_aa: CASRYGTGDYEQYF; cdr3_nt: TGTGCCAGCAGGTACGGGACGGGGGACTACGAGCAGTACTTC
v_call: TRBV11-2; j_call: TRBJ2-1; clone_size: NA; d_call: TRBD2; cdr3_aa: CASRASGSYNEQFF; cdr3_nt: TGTGCCAGCAGGGCTAGCGGGTCCTACAATGAGCAGTTCTTC
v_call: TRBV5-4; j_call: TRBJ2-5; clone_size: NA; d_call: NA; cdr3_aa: CASSFKGEETQYF; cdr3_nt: TGTGCCAGCAGCTTTAAAGGGGAGGAGACCCAGTACTTC
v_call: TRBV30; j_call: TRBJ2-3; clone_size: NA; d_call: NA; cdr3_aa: CAWRESTDTQYF; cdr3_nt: TGTGCCTGGAGAGAGAGCACAGATACGCAGTATTTT
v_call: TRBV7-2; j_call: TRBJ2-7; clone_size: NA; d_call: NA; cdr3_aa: CASSLVGLAPYEQYF; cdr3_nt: TGTGCCAGCAGCTTAGTAGGTCTGGCCCCCTACGAGCAGTACTTC
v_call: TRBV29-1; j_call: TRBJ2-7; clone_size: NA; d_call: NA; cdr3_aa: CSVQTGLVSGVQYF; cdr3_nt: TGCAGCGTTCAAACAGGGCTTGTGTCGGGGGTGCAGTACTTC
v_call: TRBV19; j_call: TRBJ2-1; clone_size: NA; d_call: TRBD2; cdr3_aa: CASSILAGGGSSYNEQFF; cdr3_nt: TGTGCCAGTAGTATTCTAGCGGGGGGCGGAAGCTCCTACAATGAGCAGTTCTTC
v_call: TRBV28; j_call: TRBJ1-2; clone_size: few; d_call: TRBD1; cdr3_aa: CASSPPRTGYGYTF; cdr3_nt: TGTGCCAGCAGTCCACCCCGGACAGGATATGGCTACACCTTC
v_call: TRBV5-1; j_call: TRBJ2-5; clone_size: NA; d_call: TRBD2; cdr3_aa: CASSFSGGWETQYF; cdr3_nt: TGCGCCAGCAGCTTTAGCGGGGGTTGGGAGACCCAGTACTTC
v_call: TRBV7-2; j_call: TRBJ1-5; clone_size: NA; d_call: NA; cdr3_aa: CASSKAGTTNQPQHF; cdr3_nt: TGTGCCAGCAGCAAGGCGGGGACCACCAATCAGCCCCAGCATTTT
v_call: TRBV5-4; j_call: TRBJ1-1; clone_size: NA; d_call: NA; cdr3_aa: CASSLGHNTEAFF; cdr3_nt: TGTGCCAGCAGCTTAGGACACAACACTGAAGCTTTCTTT
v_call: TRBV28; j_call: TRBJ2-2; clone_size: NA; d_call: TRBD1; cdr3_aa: CASSPTGGAGELFF; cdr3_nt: TGTGCCAGCAGTCCGACAGGGGGCGCCGGGGAGCTGTTTTTT
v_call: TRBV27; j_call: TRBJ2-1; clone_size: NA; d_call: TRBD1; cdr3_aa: CASRSTGGTVPYNEQFF; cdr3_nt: TGTGCCAGCAGATCGACAGGGGGCACAGTCCCCTACAATGAGCAGTTCTTC
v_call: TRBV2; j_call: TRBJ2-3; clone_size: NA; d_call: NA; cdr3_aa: CASSEIQGSRSSTDTQYF; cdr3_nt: TGTGCCAGCAGTGAAATACAGGGCAGCCGTTCTAGCACAGATACGCAGTATTTT
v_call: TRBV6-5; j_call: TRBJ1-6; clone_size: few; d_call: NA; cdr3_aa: CASSLMSAPNSPLHF; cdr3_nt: TGTGCCAGCAGTTTAATGTCTGCTCCTAATTCACCCCTCCACTTT
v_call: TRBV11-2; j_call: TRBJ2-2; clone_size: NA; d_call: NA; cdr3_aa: CASRPVRGRGTGELFF; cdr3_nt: TGTGCCAGCAGACCCGTCCGGGGGCGGGGCACCGGGGAGCTGTTTTTT
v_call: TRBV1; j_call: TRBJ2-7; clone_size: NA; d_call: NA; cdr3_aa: CTSSQEKLAGTYEQYF; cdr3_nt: TGCACCAGCAGCCAAGAGAAGCTAGCGGGGACCTACGAGCAGTACTTC
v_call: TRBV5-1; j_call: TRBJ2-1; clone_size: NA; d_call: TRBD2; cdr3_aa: CASSLEASGGYEQFF; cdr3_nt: TGCGCCAGCAGCTTGGAGGCTAGCGGGGGTTATGAGCAGTTCTTC
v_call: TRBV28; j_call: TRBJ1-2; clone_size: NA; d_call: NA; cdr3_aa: CASSMGSWGYTF; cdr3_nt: TGTGCCAGCAGTATGGGTTCGTGGGGCTACACCTTC